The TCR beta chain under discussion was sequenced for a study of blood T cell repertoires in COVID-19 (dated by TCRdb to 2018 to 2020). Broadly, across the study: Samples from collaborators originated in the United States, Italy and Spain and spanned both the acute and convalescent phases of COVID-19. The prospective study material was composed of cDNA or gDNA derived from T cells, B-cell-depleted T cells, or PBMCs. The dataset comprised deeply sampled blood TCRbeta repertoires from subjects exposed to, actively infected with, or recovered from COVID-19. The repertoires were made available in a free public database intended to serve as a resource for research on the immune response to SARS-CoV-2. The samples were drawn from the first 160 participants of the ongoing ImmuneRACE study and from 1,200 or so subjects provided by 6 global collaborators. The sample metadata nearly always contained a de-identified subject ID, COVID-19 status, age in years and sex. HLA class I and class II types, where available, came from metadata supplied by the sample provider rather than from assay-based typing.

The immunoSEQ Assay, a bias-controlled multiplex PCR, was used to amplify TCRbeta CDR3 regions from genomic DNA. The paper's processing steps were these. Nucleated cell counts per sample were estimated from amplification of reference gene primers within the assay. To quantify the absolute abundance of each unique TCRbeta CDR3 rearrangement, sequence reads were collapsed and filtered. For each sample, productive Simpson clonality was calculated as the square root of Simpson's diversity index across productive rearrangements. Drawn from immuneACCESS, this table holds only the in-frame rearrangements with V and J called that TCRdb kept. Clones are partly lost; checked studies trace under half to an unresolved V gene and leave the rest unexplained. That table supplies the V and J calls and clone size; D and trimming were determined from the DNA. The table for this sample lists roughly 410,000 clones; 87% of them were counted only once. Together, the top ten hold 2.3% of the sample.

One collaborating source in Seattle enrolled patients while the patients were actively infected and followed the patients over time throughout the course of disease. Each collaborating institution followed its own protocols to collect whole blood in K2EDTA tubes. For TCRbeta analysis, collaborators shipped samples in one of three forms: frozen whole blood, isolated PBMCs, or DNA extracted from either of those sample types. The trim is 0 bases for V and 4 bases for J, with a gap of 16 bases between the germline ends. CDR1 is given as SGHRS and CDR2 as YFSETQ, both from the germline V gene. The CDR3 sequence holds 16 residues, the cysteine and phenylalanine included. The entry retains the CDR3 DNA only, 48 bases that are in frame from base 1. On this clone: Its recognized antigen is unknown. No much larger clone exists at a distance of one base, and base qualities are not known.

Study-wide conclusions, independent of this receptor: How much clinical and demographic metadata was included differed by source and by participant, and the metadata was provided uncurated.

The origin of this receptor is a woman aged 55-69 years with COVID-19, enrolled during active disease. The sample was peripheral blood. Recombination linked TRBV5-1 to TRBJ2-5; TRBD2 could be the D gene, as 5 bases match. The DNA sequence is TGCGCCAGCAGCTTGGTTGGAGGCTTAGGGATAGAGACCCAGTACTTC. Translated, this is CASSLVGGLGIETQYF.